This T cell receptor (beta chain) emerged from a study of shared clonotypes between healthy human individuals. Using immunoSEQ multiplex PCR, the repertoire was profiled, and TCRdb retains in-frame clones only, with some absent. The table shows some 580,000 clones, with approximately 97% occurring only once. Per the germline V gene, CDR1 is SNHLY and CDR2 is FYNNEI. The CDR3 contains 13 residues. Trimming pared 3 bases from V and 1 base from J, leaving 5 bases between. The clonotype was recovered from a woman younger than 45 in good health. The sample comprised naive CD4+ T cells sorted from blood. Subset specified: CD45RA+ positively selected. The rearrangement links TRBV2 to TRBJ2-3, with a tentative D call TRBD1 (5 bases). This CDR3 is CASSDRGTDTQYF. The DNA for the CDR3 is TGTGCCAGCAGTGACAGGGGCACAGATACGCAGTATTTT.